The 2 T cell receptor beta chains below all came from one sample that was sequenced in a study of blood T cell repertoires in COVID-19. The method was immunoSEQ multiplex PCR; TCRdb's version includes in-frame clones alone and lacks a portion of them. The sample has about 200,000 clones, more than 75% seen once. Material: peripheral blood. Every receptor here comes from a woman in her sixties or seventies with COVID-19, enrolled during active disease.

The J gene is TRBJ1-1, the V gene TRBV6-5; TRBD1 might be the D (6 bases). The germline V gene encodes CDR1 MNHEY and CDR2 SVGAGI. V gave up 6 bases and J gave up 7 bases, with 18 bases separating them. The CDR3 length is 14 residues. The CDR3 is CASSRTGTRYEAFF. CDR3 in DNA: TGTGCCAGCAGCAGGACCGGGACACGTTATGAAGCTTTCTTT.

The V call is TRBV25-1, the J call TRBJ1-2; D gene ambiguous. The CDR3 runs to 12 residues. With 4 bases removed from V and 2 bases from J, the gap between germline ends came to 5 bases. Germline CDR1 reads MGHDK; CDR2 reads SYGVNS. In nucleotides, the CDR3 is TGTGCCAGCAGTGCGCAGAACTATGGCTACACCTTC. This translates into CASSAQNYGYTF.